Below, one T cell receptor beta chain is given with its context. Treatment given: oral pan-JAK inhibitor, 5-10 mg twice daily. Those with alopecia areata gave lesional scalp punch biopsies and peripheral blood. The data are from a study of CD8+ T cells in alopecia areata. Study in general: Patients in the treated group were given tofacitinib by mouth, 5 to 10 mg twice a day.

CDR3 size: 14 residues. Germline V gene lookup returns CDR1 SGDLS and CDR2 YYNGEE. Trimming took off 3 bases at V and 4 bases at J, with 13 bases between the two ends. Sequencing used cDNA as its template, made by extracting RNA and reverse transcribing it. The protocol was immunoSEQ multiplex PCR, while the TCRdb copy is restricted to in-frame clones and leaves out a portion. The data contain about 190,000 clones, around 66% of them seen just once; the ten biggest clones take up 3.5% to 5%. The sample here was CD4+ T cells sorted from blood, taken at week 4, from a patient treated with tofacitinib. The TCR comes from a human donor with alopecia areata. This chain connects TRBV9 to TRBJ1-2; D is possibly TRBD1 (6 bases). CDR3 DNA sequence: TGTGCCAGCAGCGCCCAACAGGGAGTCTATGGCTACACCTTC. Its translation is CASSAQQGVYGYTF. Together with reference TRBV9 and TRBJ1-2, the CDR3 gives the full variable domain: DSGVTQTPKHLITATGQRVTLRCSPRSGDLSVYWYQQSLDQGLQFLIQYYNGEERAKGNILERFSAQQFPDLHSELNLSSLELGDSALYFCASSAQQGVYGYTFGSGTRLTVV.